One T cell receptor (beta chain) is described in this entry. Its target is not known. Loaded into unsorted PBMC replicate PCRs was about 0.3 ug DNA, 30,000 or so T cell genomes. Spread over ten immunoSEQ deep assay plates, unsorted PBMC DNA underwent sequencing. TCRdb's table, derived via immunoSEQ multiplex PCR, lists solely in-frame clones and lacks some. The profile covers 550,000 to 600,000 clones, with around 76% appearing a single time and around 12% taken by the ten largest. These data originate in a study of shared clonotypes between healthy human individuals. Points from the study as a whole: Collection of samples was limited to blood; tissue repertoires likely differ.

The study drew all its donors from Caucasian adults living in Nashville, Tennessee. This CDR3 is 17 amino acids long. The V gene end was trimmed by 1 base and the J gene end by 7 bases; junction bases not matched to a gene: 7. Germline CDR1 and CDR2: LNHNV and YYDKDF (reference sequence). The TCR was taken from a woman between 40 and 55 years old in good health. Some clones in this sample may be carry-over from other donors' samples. Sequencing input: PBMCs. The J gene is TRBJ2-1, the V gene TRBV15; 13 nucleotides match TRBD2. CDR3 region: CATSRGIGTSGTNEQFF. In DNA, the CDR3 is TGTGCCACCAGCAGAGGTATTGGGACTAGCGGGACAAATGAGCAGTTCTTC.